This T cell receptor (beta chain) came from a study of regulatory T cells in long-lasting Graves disease. V lost 4 bases, J lost 7 bases, and 10 bases lay in between. The CDR3 is 11 amino acids. Germline V gene lookup returns CDR1 SQVTM and CDR2 ANQGSEA. Study observations and caveats: Repertoires from persistent disease leaned toward TRBV28, TRBJ1-2 and TRBJ2-5.

Combining iRepertoire HTBI primers with Arm-PCR of CDR3 regions, the authors built TCR beta libraries. TCRdb re-analysed the multiplex PCR reads in MiXCR, keeping a single row per CDR3 protein. The profile covers about 400,000 distinct CDR3 sequences, with 16% appearing a single time and roughly a fifth taken by the ten largest. With respect to this clonotype: Its antigen is still unknown.

Regarding time point: newly diagnosed GD, antithyroid drugs for less than 3 months. The TCR library was made from RNA that had been extracted from PBMCs in TRIzol. This same sample was also part of a study on T cells in Graves' hyperthyroidism and ophthalmopathy. That work states: The study defined stable Graves' hyperthyroidism as no ophthalmopathy progression within 18 months. Most thyroid clonotypes expanded above 0.001 were also detected in blood.

The origin of this receptor is a woman aged 18-35 years with Graves disease. The material was peripheral blood mononuclear cells (PBMCs), obtained at new diagnosis, from a patient treated with antithyroid drugs. V is TRBV29-1 and J is TRBJ1-1; D is perhaps TRBD1 (6 bases). CDR3 amino acids: CSVAQGGEAFF. The CDR3 region has the DNA TGCAGCGTTGCCCAAGGGGGTGAAGCTTTCTTT.